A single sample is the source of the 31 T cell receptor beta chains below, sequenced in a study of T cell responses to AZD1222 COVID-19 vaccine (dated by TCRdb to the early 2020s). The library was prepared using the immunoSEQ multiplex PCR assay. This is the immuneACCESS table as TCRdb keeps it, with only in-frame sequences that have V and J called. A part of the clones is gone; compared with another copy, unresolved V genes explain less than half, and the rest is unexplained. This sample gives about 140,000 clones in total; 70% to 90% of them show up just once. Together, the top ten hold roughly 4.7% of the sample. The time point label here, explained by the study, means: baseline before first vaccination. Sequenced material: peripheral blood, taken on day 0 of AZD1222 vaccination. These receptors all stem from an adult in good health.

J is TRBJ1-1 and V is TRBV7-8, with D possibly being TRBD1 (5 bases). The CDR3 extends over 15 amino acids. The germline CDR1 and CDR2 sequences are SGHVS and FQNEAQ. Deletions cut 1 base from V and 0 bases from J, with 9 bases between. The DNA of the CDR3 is TGTGCCAGCAGCTTAGGGCAAGGGGTGAACACTGAAGCTTTCTTT. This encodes CASSLGQGVNTEAFF.

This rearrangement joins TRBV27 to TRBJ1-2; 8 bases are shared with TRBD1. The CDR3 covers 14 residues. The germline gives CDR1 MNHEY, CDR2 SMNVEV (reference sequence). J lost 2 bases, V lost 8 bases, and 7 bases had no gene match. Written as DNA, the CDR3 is TGTGCCAGCTGCCGACAGGGGAAGAACTATGGCTACACCTTC. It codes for CASCRQGKNYGYTF.

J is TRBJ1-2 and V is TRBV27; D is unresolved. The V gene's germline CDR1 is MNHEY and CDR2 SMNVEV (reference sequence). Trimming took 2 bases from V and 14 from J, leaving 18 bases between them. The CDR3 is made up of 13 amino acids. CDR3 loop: CASSLSGRGSKTF. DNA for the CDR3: TGTGCCAGCAGTTTAAGTGGTCGGGGATCGAAGACCTTC.

The DNA for the CDR3 is TGCGCCAGCAGCCAAGGGGTCCTAGCGGGAGGCTACGAGCAGTACTTC. Amino acid sequence: CASSQGVLAGGYEQYF. The chain couples TRBV4-1 to TRBJ2-7, with 11 bases aligning to TRBD2. The CDR3 has 16 amino acids. Trimming at V came to 1 base and at J to 3 bases, leaving 5 bases not matched to a gene. The germline V gene has CDR1 MGHRA and CDR2 YSYEKL.

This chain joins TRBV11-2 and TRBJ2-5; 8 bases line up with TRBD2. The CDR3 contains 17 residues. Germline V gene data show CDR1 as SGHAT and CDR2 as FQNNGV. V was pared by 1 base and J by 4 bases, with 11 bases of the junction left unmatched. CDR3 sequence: CASSLGFPGRASETQYF. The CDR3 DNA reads TGTGCCAGCAGCTTAGGTTTTCCCGGGAGGGCCTCAGAGACCCAGTACTTC.

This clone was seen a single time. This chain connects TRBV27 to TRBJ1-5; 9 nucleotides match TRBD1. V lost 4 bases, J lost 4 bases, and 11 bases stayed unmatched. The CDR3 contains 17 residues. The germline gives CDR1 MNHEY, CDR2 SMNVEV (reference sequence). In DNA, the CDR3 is TGTGCCAGCAGTTCCTATGAGACAGGGGGACCTAATCAGCCCCAGCATTTT. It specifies CASSSYETGGPNQPQHF.

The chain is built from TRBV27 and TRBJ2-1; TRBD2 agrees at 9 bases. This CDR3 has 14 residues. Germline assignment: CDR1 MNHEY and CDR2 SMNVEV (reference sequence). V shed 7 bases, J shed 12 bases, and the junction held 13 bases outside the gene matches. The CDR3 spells CASTLIGSGGTQFF. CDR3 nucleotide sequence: TGTGCCAGCACCCTTATCGGGAGCGGGGGGACGCAGTTCTTC.

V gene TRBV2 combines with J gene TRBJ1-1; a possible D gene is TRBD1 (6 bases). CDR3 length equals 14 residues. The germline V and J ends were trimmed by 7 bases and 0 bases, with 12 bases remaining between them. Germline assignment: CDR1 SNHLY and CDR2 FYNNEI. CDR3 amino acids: CASTKDSLNTEAFF. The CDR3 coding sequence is TGTGCCAGCACGAAGGACAGCTTGAACACTGAAGCTTTCTTT.

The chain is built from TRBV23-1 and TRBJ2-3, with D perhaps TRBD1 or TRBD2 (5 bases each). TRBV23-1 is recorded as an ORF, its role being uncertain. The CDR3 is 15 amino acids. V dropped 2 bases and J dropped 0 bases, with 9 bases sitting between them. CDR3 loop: CASSQGGFSTDTQYF. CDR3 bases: TGCGCCAGCAGTCAAGGGGGATTTAGCACAGATACGCAGTATTTT.

The CDR3 region is CASSQDLSYEQYF. CDR3 bases: TGTGCCAGCAGCCAAGATCTCAGTTACGAGCAGTACTTC. V and J are TRBV3-1 (or the pseudogene TRBV3-2) and TRBJ2-7; no reliable D call. Germline CDR1 is LGHDT and CDR2 is YNNKEL (reference sequence). V was clipped by 0 bases and J by 4 bases, with 7 bases between them. The CDR3 spans 13 residues.

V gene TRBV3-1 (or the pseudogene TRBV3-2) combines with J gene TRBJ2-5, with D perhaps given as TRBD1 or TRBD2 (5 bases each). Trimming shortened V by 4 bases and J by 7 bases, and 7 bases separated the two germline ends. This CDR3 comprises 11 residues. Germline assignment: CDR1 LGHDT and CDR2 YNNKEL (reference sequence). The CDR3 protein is CASSLGGTQYF. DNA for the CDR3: TGTGCCAGCAGCCTTGGGGGGACCCAGTACTTC.

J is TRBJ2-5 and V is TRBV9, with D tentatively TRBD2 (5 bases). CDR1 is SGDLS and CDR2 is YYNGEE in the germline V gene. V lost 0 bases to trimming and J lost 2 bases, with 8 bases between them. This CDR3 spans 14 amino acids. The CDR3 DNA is TGTGCCAGCAGCGTAGCGGGATCTCAAGAGACCCAGTACTTC. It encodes CASSVAGSQETQYF.

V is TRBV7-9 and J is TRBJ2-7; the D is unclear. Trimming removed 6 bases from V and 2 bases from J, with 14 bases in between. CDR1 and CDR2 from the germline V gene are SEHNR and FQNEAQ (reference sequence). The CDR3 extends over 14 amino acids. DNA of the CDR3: TGTGCCAGCAGAGTTGCGAACGATCCCTACGAGCAGTACTTC. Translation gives CASRVANDPYEQYF.

This chain's CDR3 is CATSALQGPNYGYTF. The DNA for the CDR3 is TGTGCCACCAGCGCCCTTCAGGGGCCGAACTATGGCTACACCTTC. V is TRBV15 and J is TRBJ1-2, with D tentatively TRBD1 (6 bases). Trimming stripped 5 bases from V and 2 bases from J, with 15 bases between. This CDR3 is 15 amino acids long. Per germline, CDR1 LNHNV and CDR2 YYDKDF (reference sequence). Filled out from reference TRBV15 and TRBJ1-2, the complete variable domain reads DAMVIQNPRYQVTQFGKPVTLSCSQTLNHNVMYWYQQKSSQAPKLLFHYYDKDFNNEADTPDNFQSRRPNTSFCFLDIRSPGLGDTAMYLCATSALQGPNYGYTFGSGTRLTVV.

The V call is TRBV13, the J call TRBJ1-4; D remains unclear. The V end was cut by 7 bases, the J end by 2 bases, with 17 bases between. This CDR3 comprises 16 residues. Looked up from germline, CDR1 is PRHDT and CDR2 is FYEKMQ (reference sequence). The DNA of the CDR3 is TGTGCCAGCACCTCCAGATCCTTTGATACTAATGAAAAACTGTTTTTT. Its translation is CASTSRSFDTNEKLFF.

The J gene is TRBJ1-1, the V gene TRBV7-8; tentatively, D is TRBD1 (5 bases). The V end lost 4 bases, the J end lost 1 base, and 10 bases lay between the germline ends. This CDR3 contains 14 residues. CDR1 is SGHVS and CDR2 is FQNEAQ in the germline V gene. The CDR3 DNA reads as TGTGCCAGCAGCTCGGGACCGGAGAACACTGAAGCTTTCTTT. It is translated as CASSSGPENTEAFF.

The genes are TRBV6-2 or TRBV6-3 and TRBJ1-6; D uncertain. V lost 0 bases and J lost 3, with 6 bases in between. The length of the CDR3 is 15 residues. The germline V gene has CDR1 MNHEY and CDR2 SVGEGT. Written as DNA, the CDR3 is TGTGCCAGCAGTTACTCACGCAGCTATAATTCACCCCTCCACTTT. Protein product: CASSYSRSYNSPLHF.

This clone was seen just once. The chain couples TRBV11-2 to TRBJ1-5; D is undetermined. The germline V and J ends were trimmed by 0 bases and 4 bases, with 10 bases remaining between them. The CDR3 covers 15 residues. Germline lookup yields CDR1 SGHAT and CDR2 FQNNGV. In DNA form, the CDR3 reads TGTGCCAGCAGCTTAGATGTGGGGAGAAATCAGCCCCAGCATTTT. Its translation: CASSLDVGRNQPQHF.

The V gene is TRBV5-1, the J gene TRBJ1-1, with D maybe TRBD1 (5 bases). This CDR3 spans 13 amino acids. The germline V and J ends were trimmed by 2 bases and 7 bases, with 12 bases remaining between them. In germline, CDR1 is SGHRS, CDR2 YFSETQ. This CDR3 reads CASSFEGAIEAFF. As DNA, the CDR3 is TGCGCCAGCAGCTTTGAAGGGGCGATTGAAGCTTTCTTT.

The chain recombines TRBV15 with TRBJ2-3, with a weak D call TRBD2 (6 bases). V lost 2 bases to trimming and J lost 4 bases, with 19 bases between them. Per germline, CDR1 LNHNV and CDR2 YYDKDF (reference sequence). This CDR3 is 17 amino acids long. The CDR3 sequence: CATSRPSRAGLADTQYF. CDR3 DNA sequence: TGTGCCACCAGCAGACCAAGCCGGGCGGGATTAGCAGATACGCAGTATTTT. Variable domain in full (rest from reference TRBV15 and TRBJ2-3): DAMVIQNPRYQVTQFGKPVTLSCSQTLNHNVMYWYQQKSSQAPKLLFHYYDKDFNNEADTPDNFQSRRPNTSFCFLDIRSPGLGDTAMYLCATSRPSRAGLADTQYFGPGTRLTVL.

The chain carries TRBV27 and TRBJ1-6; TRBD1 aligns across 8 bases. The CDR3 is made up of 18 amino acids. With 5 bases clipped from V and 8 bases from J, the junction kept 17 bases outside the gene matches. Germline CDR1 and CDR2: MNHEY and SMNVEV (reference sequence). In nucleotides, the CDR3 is TGTGCCAGCAGTGCCCGGGACAGGCCAGAACAAAGGGATTCACCCCTCCACTTT. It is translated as CASSARDRPEQRDSPLHF.

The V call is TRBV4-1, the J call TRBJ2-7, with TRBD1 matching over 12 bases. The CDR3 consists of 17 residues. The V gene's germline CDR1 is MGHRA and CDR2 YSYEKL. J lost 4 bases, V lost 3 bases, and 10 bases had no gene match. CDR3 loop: CASSQQAGTGGHYEQYF. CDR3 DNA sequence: TGCGCCAGCAGCCAGCAGGCCGGGACAGGGGGCCATTACGAGCAGTACTTC.

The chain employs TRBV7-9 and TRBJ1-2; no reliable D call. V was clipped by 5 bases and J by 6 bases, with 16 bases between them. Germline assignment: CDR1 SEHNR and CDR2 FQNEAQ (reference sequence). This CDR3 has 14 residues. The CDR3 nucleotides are TGTGCCAGCAGCCCAACAGTCCAAGGACATGGCTACACCTTC. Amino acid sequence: CASSPTVQGHGYTF.

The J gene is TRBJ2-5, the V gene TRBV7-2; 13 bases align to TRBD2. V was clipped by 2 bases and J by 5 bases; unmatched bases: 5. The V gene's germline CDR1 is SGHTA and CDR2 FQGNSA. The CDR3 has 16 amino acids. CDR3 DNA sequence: TGTGCCAGCAGCTTAACTAGCGGGGGGGCAATGGAGACCCAGTACTTC. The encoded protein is CASSLTSGGAMETQYF.

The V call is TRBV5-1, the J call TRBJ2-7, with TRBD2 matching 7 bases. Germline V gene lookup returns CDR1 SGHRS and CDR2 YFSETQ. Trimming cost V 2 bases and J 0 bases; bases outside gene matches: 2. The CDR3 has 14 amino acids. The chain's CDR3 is CASSFSGYSYEQYF. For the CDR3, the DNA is TGCGCCAGCAGCTTTAGCGGGTACTCCTACGAGCAGTACTTC.

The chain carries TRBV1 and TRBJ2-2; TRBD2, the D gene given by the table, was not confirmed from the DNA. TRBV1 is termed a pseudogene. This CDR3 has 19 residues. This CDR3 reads CTSSPESHGKGGYTGELFF. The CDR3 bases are TGCACCAGCAGCCCTGAATCCCATGGGAAGGGGGGGTACACCGGGGAGCTGTTTTTT.

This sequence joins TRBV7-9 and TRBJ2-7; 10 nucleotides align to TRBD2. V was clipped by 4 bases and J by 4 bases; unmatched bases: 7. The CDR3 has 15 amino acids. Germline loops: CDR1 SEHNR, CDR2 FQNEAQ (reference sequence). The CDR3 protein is CASSSPSGSAYEQYF. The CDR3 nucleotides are TGTGCCAGCAGCTCTCCTAGCGGGAGCGCGTACGAGCAGTACTTC.

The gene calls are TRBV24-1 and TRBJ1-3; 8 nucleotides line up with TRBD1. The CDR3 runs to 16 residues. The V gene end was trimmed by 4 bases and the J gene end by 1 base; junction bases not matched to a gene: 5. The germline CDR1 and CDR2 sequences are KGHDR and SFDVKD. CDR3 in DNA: TGTGCCACCAGTGACGTGGACAGGGAGTCTGGAAACACCATATATTTT. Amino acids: CATSDVDRESGNTIYF.

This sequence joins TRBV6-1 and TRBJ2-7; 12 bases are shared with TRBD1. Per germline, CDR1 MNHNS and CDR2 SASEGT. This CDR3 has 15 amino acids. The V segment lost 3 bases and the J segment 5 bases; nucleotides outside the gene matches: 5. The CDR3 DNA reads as TGTGCCAGCAGTGATAGGGACAGGGGGCGCGACGAGCAGTACTTC. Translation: CASSDRDRGRDEQYF.

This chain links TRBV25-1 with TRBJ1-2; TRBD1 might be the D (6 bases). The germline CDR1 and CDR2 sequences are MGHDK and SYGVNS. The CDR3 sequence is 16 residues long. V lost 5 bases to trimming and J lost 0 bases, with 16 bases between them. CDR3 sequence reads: CASSQAGAPANYGYTF. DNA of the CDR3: TGTGCCAGCAGTCAGGCAGGGGCTCCAGCTAACTATGGCTACACCTTC.

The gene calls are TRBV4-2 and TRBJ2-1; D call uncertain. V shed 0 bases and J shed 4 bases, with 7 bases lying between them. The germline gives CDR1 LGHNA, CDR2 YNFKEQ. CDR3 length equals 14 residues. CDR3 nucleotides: TGTGCCAGCAGCCAAGAAAGGTCTTACAATGAGCAGTTCTTC. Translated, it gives CASSQERSYNEQFF.